This T cell receptor (beta chain) is from a study of control samples from healthy donors and cancer patients. The ends were cut back, 0 bases at V and 1 base at J, with 9 bases in the middle. CDR3 size: 15 residues. Germline CDR1 and CDR2: MNHEY and SVGAGI. Sequenced by immunoSEQ multiplex PCR; TCRdb stores in-frame clones only, minus some. This repertoire shows approximately 86,000 clones, about nine tenths found once; its top ten account for 21%. The J gene is TRBJ1-2, the V gene TRBV6-5, with D unclear. The sequence was collected from a man between 25 and 39 years old in good health. The sequenced sample consisted of blood. CDR3 DNA sequence: TGTGCCAGCAGTTACTCGAGGTGGGGTAACTATGGCTACACCTTC. Protein sequence: CASSYSRWGNYGYTF.